This TCR beta chain was obtained from a study of blood T cells in healthy people across ages (dated by TCRdb to between 2014 and 2017). Context from the whole study: Template switching captured roughly one uniquely barcoded TCR beta cDNA molecule per two T cells in model experiments. Using the same blood draw, the study looked at two additional independent replicas of 1 million unique cDNA reads for two donors, one aged 18 to 30 and the other aged 80 or older. The donors were split into four age groups: young (average around 17 years), middle-aged (39), aged (more than 55) and long-lived (over 80). To avoid experimental bias, donors of different ages were distributed randomly across sequencing lanes. The study measured age-related changes in TCR beta repertoire diversity using deep sequencing normalized with unique cDNA molecular identifiers. What the authors observed across the whole study: Conclusive comparison of naive and antigen-experienced compartments was prevented by the profiling of bulk unsorted PBMCs. Estimates of total diversity based on one million sequenced T cells were considered lower bounds and underestimates. Observed TCR beta diversity per million T cells fell roughly linearly with age, and a significant reduction was already apparent by age around 40. A strong correlation was found between observed TCR beta diversity and the percentage of naive T cells measured by flow cytometry. Because the CMV infection status of the donors was unknown, age-related changes in expanded clonotypes may potentially have been confounded. Compared with the aged group, the long-lived group had more naive CD4+ T cells, fewer expanded clones and increased TCR diversity, a pattern suggesting age selection.

Library preparation employed 5' RACE. Reads for this sample came from an Illumina HiSeq 2500. A second roughly 6 to 12 cycle PCR used a sample-barcoded 5' primer and a J-beta primer mix. A template-switch 5' adaptor carrying 12 random nucleotides introduced a unique molecular identifier onto each TCR beta cDNA molecule. Each sample yielded at least 2.5 million CDR3-containing paired-end reads. First-strand cDNA synthesis was performed from all RNA using the Mint cDNA synthesis kit, with priming by a TRBC-specific oligonucleotide. After uracil-DNA glycosylase treatment, a first 18-cycle PCR used universal primers M1SS and BC2_uni_R on all cDNA. The original pipeline was this. Each sample was normalized by randomly selecting 1 million high-quality reads, each carrying a distinct molecular identifier. Reads with shared molecular identifiers were discarded instead of being binned into consensus sequences. MiTCR, set to a Q25 quality threshold and the strictest error-elimination algorithm, was used for CDR3 identification, clonotype clustering and error correction. A nonparametric unseen species model with Euler transformation was used to estimate lower-bound total TCR beta diversity. TCRdb redid the processing of the public reads, applying fastp at Q25 and MiXCR, and retained in-frame beta chains. Each entry is one CDR3 protein sequence, shown with its most common DNA and genes. The V and J calls and clone size come from TCRdb's table, not from the authors' own analysis. The sample data list approximately 690,000 distinct CDR3 sequences, and roughly 50% of these were observed just once. The ten top clones hold roughly 34% of the sample.

Taken from the germline V gene, the CDR1 and CDR2 loops are MGHRA and YSYEKL. From the cysteine through the phenylalanine, the CDR3 covers 16 amino acids. The retained sequence is limited to the CDR3, 48 bases, with the frame set at the first base. The 39 donors, aged about 6 to 95 years, were systemically healthy Caucasian individuals from Russia. Each donor gave 8.5 to 10 milliliters of peripheral blood, collected into EDTA-treated Vacutainer tubes. Ficoll-Paque density-gradient centrifugation was used to isolate PBMCs, with at least 6.5 million per sample. Trizol reagent was used to extract total RNA from the PBMCs, yielding at least 5 micrograms per sample. The percentages of naive CD45RAhigh/CD27high T cells were determined by flow cytometry on a PBMC aliquot from every donor. Points on this clonotype: Its antigen has not been determined. No base quality information exists; no much larger clone differs at one position.

Sequenced material: blood. This receptor was taken from a man in his 60s in good health. The chain is assembled from TRBV4-1 and TRBJ2-5, with 7 junctional bases fitting TRBD2. TRBJ2-1 explains the end of the DNA better; the J call may be wrong. Here the CDR3 is given as CASTPSGAGLIETQFF. DNA sequence: TGCGCCAGCACCCCAAGCGGGGCGGGACTTATAGAGACCCAGTTCTTC.